This T cell receptor (beta chain) was found in a study of liver allograft versus peripheral blood T cells. The overall study: Graft-liver T cell receptor repertoires were compared against recipient peripheral blood repertoires. Study-level results: Liver allografts reportedly held T cell receptor repertoires unlike those in peripheral blood.

Comments on this clonotype: The antigen remains unidentified.

TCRdb re-called the reads with MiXCR, one entry per CDR3 protein. Found here are roughly 14,000 distinct CDR3 sequences, roughly 20% of them singletons; the top ten hold around 5.8%. The CDR3 runs to 13 residues. V lost 5 bases, J lost 1 base, and 8 bases lay in between. CDR1 and CDR2 from the germline V gene are SEHNR and FQNEAQ (reference sequence). This sequence originates from a human patient who had a liver transplant. T cells may partly derive from the graft donor. The chain has TRBV7-9 and TRBJ1-1; D is unresolved. CDR3 loop: CASSPAWNTEAFF. The CDR3, as DNA: TGTGCCAGCAGCCCGGCTTGGAACACTGAAGCTTTCTTT.